This is a list of T cell receptor beta chains from one sample in a study of neurological immune-mediated disorders. TCRdb re-analysed the 5' RACE reads in MiXCR, keeping a single row per CDR3 protein. The data hold tens of thousands of distinct CDR3 sequences, with 8.5% to 10% observed a single time. Sequenced input: PBMCs. These receptors all come from a young man in good health. Both conserved end residues are part of each CDR3. Rows may omit the clone size; those that give it use once, few, many or a size class.

J gene | clone size | V gene | CDR3 length | CDR3 protein
TRBJ2-3 | many | TRBV5-1 | 14 | CASSTTGLTDTQYF
TRBJ2-5 | many | TRBV4-2 | 14 | CASSPGTTQETQYF
TRBJ1-2 | many | TRBV18 | 12 | CASSPIQGGYTF
TRBJ2-6 | many | TRBV7-3 | 15 | CASSRTGTGANVLTF
TRBJ2-2 | . | TRBV29-1 | 14 | CSVGGRGNTGELFF
TRBJ2-7 | many | TRBV5-1 | 15 | CASSLEPAGGYEQYF
TRBJ1-3 | many | TRBV7-2 | 16 | CASSPQDRASGNTIYF
TRBJ2-7 | many | TRBV11-2 | 15 | CASSLSLDSSYEQYF
TRBJ2-1 | many | TRBV3-1 | 13 | CASSQGPTNEQFF
TRBJ1-1 | many | TRBV7-8 | 15 | CASSLVQEANTEAFF
TRBJ2-7 | many | TRBV20-1 | 10 | CSASDGEQYF
TRBJ1-4 | many | TRBV6-2/TRBV6-3 | 12 | CASCRGDEKLFF
TRBJ2-3 | many | TRBV20-1 | 15 | CSAGRLAGGDYTQYF
TRBJ2-3 | . | TRBV29-1 | 11 | CSVLDADTQYF
TRBJ2-4 | many | TRBV20-1 | 17 | CSARAVPQSTRDRIQYF
TRBJ2-5 | many | TRBV7-6 | 15 | CASSPRTGGGETQYF
TRBJ2-5 | few | TRBV5-4 | 15 | CASSLVLQGGETQYF
TRBJ2-7 | many | TRBV7-9 | 16 | CASSPGSREGSYEQYF
TRBJ1-2 | . | TRBV20-1 | 15 | CSARAEDRGGYGYTF
TRBJ1-2 | many | TRBV13 | 14 | CASSLRDRVYGYTF